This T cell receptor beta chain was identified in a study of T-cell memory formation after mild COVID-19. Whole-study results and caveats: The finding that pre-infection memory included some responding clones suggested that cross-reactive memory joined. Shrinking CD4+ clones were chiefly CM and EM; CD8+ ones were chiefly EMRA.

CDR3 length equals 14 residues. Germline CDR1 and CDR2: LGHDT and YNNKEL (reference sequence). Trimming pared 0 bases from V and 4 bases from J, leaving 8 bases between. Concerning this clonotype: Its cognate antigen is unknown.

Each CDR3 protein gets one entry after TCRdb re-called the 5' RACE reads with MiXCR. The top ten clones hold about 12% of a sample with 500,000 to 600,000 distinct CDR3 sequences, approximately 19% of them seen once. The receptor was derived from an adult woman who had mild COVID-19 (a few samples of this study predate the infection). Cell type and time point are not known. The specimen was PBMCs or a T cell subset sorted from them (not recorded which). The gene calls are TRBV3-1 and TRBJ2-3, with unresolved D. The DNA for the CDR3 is TGTGCCAGCAGCCAAGATGGCGTCGCAGATACGCAGTATTTT. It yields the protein CASSQDGVADTQYF.